The 7 T cell receptor beta chains below were found in one sample sequenced in a study of blood T cell repertoires in COVID-19. The method was immunoSEQ multiplex PCR; TCRdb's version includes in-frame clones alone and lacks a portion of them. The sample has 200,000 to 300,000 clones; more than 75% are singletons. Sequencing was carried out using peripheral blood. These TCRs come from a woman in her 30s who had recovered from COVID-19.

This chain uses TRBV3-1 (or the pseudogene TRBV3-2) with TRBJ2-7; D call uncertain. Between the trimmed V and J ends, which lost 5 bases and 0 bases, there was a span of 5 bases. The germline V gene has CDR1 LGHDT and CDR2 YNNKEL (reference sequence). This CDR3 is 12 amino acids long. CDR3 sequence: CASSWSSYEQYF. For the CDR3, the DNA is TGTGCCAGCAGCTGGAGCTCCTACGAGCAGTACTTC.

The CDR3 protein is CASGLSGDPYNEQFF. CDR3 coding DNA: TGTGCTAGTGGTTTGTCGGGGGACCCTTACAATGAGCAGTTCTTC. This chain links TRBV12-5 with TRBJ2-1; the D gene is possibly TRBD2 (6 bases). CDR1 LGHNT and CDR2 FRNRAP come from the germline V gene. Trimming took off 2 bases at V and 4 bases at J, with 12 bases between the two ends. CDR3 size: 15 residues.

V gene TRBV7-9 combines with J gene TRBJ1-1, with unresolved D. The length of the CDR3 is 14 residues. Germline V gene data show CDR1 as SEHNR and CDR2 as FQNEAQ (reference sequence). V lost 5 bases and J 6 bases, leaving 16 bases between the germline ends. CDR3 coding DNA: TGTGCCAGCAGCCCATGGGGAGGGAATGCTGAAGCTTTCTTT. Its protein is CASSPWGGNAEAFF.

V and J are TRBV3-1 (or the pseudogene TRBV3-2) and TRBJ1-6, with 9 bases lining up with TRBD1. The germline CDR1 and CDR2 sequences are LGHDT and YNNKEL (reference sequence). The CDR3 spans 13 residues. Trimming at V came to 8 bases and at J to 6 bases, leaving 2 bases not matched to a gene. In DNA form, the CDR3 reads TGTGCCAGCTGGGGACAGGGTAATTCACCCCTCCACTTT. Residues: CASWGQGNSPLHF.

The rearrangement uses TRBV30 and TRBJ1-1, with a possible D match to TRBD1 (6 bases). Germline-derived CDR1 and CDR2 are GTSNPN and SVGIG (reference sequence). Trimming removed 4 bases at V and 3 bases at J, with 12 bases between. The CDR3 extends over 13 amino acids. In nucleotides, the CDR3 is TGTGCCTGGATGGACAGTTATCACACTGAAGCTTTCTTT. Protein product: CAWMDSYHTEAFF.

This chain connects TRBV11-2 to TRBJ2-7, with 11 bases fitting TRBD2. Germline assignment: CDR1 SGHAT and CDR2 FQNNGV. The V segment lost 3 bases and the J segment 12 bases; nucleotides outside the gene matches: 7. The CDR3 contains 13 residues. CDR3: CASSFTSGGNLYF. The CDR3 DNA reads TGTGCCAGCAGCTTCACTAGCGGGGGAAATTTGTACTTC.

This rearrangement joins TRBV29-1 to TRBJ2-3; TRBD2 agrees at 10 bases. Germline V gene sequence: CDR1 SQVTM, CDR2 ANQGSEA. This CDR3 is 14 amino acids long. V gave up 7 bases and J gave up 1 base; unmatched junction bases: 5. This chain's CDR3 is CSARAGGGTDTQYF. The CDR3 DNA follows: TGCAGCGCAAGAGCGGGGGGGGGCACAGATACGCAGTATTTT.